Each of the 13 T cell receptor beta chains below was sequenced from the same sample in a study of T cell clonality in common variable immunodeficiency. TCRdb keeps only in-frame clones here, not all; method: immunoSEQ multiplex PCR. This sample shows about 35,000 clones and no singletons; roughly a tenth rests with the ten largest. Specimen: peripheral blood mononuclear cells. The origin of the receptors is a person between 18 and 75 years old in good health.

Ten or more counts support this clone. The observed sequence ends 3 residues before the CDR3 terminus, with the missing tail filled in from the germline J gene. The V gene is TRBV10-3, the J gene TRBJ2-4; tentative D call: TRBD2 (6 bases). Per the germline V gene, CDR1 is ENHRY and CDR2 is SYGVKD. CDR3 length: 15 residues. The CDR3 spells CAISVATVGGETQYF. The part of the CDR3 DNA that was read is TGTGCCATCAGTGTGGCCACGGTAGGCGGGGAGACT.

This clone was observed a handful of times. Sequencing ends 3 residues short of the CDR3 end; the germline J gene provides the rest. This chain connects TRBV7-9 to TRBJ2-1, with D possibly matching TRBD2 (7 bases). The CDR3 length is 15 residues. The V gene lost 2 bases and the J gene lost 6 bases, with 14 bases spanning the gap. Germline assignment: CDR1 SEHNR and CDR2 FQNEAQ (reference sequence). CDR3 DNA, as far as it was read: TGTGCCAGCAGCTTATTGGGGGGGGCAGGCAATGAG. Amino acid sequence: CASSLLGGAGNE. The whole CDR3 reads CASSLLGGAGNEQFF.

This clone was picked up many times. With the read ending 3 residues before the CDR3 end, the germline J gene is used to fill in that end. The chain is built from TRBV7-2 and TRBJ1-5; possibly TRBD1 for D (6 bases). CDR3 length equals 14 residues. V was cut by 1 base and J by 6 bases, with 10 bases left in between. Germline V CDR1 and CDR2: SGHTA, FQGNSA. CDR3 DNA (partial): TGTGCCAGCAGCTTAGATACAGGGTCTCAGCCC. This encodes CASSLDTGSQP. The whole CDR3 protein reads CASSLDTGSQPQHF. The whole variable domain, filled in from reference TRBV7-2 and TRBJ1-5, reads GAGVSQSPSNKVTEKGKDVELRCDPISGHTALYWYRQSLGQGLEFLIYFQGNSAPDKSGLPSDRFSAERTGGSVSTLTIQRTQQEDSAVYLCASSLDTGSQPQHFGDGTRLSIL.

In this sample, this clone turned up many times. The read comes to an end 3 residues before the CDR3 does, leaving the germline J gene to fill in the end. The V call is TRBV18, the J call TRBJ2-2, with 8 bases matching TRBD2. The CDR3 is made up of 16 amino acids. The V gene end was trimmed by 3 bases and the J gene end by 4 bases; junction bases not matched to a gene: 7. The germline V gene has CDR1 KGHSH and CDR2 LQKENI. The DNA read from the CDR3 is TGTGCCAGCTCACCTCTCACTAGCGGCGTCACCGGGGAG. The encoded protein is CASSPLTSGVTGE. From start to end, the CDR3 is CASSPLTSGVTGELFF.

The sample holds many counts of this clone. The read stops 3 residues short of the end of the CDR3; the missing end is completed from the germline J gene. V usage is TRBV2 and J usage is TRBJ2-5, with TRBD2 identical over 12 bases. This CDR3 comprises 14 residues. With V trimmed by 6 bases and J by 4 bases, 3 bases remained unmatched. From germline, CDR1 is SNHLY and CDR2 FYNNEI. The part of the CDR3 DNA that was read is TGTGCCAGCAGGACTAGCGGGAGAGTAGAGACC. Protein: CASRTSGRVET. The complete CDR3 sequence is CASRTSGRVETQYF. Variable domain in full (rest from reference TRBV2 and TRBJ2-5): EPEVTQTPSHQVTQMGQEVILRCVPISNHLYFYWYRQILGQKVEFLVSFYNNEISEKSEIFDDQFSVERPDGSNFTLKIRSTKLEDSAMYFCASRTSGRVETQYFGPGTRLLVL.

This clone was counted at least ten times. The CDR3 end falls 3 residues outside the read, so it is completed with the germline J gene. This same CDR3 is encoded by further DNA sequences in the sample. The gene calls are TRBV7-6 and TRBJ1-3; 9 nucleotides line up with TRBD1. Germline V gene sequence: CDR1 SGHVS, CDR2 FNYEAQ. The CDR3 length is 14 residues. The V and J ends lost 3 bases and 4 bases, in that order; junction bases with no gene match: 1. Partial CDR3 DNA: TGTGCCAGCAGCTTGGGACAGGGAGGAAACACC. Protein: CASSLGQGGNT. The full CDR3 reads CASSLGQGGNTIYF.

There are a few counts of this clone. The read terminates 3 residues before the CDR3 end, so the remaining end is supplied by the germline J gene. The V gene is TRBV5-1, the J gene TRBJ1-2; D perhaps matches TRBD1 (5 bases). The CDR3 runs to 15 residues. From germline, CDR1 is SGHRS and CDR2 YFSETQ. CDR3 bases read: TGCGCCAGCAGCTTGACTGGGACTAGCACAGATACC. This sequence encodes CASSLTGTSTDT. Given in full, the CDR3 is CASSLTGTSTDTYTF. The complete variable domain, with remaining parts taken from reference TRBV5-1 and TRBJ1-2, reads KAGVTQTPRYLIKTRGQQVTLSCSPISGHRSVSWYQQTPGQGLQFLFEYFSETQRNKGNFPGRFSGRQFSNSRSEMNVSTLELGDSALYLCASSLTGTSTDTYTFGSGTRLTVV.

This clone has at least ten counts. The read ends 3 residues shy of where the CDR3 ends; the end is completed using the germline J gene. The V call is TRBV7-9, the J call TRBJ2-3; 8 bases align to TRBD2. This CDR3 region has 15 residues. Unmatched junction bases numbered 7, after V lost 5 bases and J lost 3 bases. In germline, CDR1 is SEHNR, CDR2 FQNEAQ (reference sequence). Here the CDR3 reads CASSGSGRATDTQYF. Partial CDR3 DNA: TGTGCCAGCAGCGGCAGCGGGAGAGCGACAGATACG. Variable domain in full (rest from reference TRBV7-9 and TRBJ2-3): DTGVSQNPRHKITKRGQNVTFRCDPISEHNRLYWYRQTLGQGPEFLTYFQNEAQLEKSRLLSDRFSAERPKGSFSTLEIQRTEQGDSAMYLCASSGSGRATDTQYFGPGTRLTVL.

The table lists this clone with many counts. The CDR3 sequence: CASSFPEGYNEQFF. CDR3 bases read: TGTGCCAGCAGTTTCCCGGAGGGGTACAATGAG. The chain has TRBV28 and TRBJ2-1; possibly TRBD2 for D (6 bases). Read coverage stops 3 residues before the CDR3 terminus; the germline J gene supplies the remainder. V lost 3 bases, J lost 4 bases, and 10 bases lay in between. Germline CDR1 MDHEN, CDR2 SYDVKM. The CDR3 loop spans 14 amino acids.

This clone was observed many times. The CDR3 end lies 3 residues beyond the end of the read and is filled in from the germline J gene. The chain links TRBV20-1 to TRBJ1-2; 7 bases are a match to TRBD1. J was trimmed by 4 bases and V by 7 bases; bases with no gene match: 3. There are 11 residues in the CDR3. Per the germline V gene, CDR1 is DFQATT and CDR2 is SNEGSKA (reference sequence). This CDR3 is CSVQGGYGYTF. The covered CDR3 bases are TGCAGTGTCCAGGGGGGCTATGGC.

This clone was observed many times. The read ends 3 residues shy of where the CDR3 ends; the end is completed using the germline J gene. This chain joins TRBV19 and TRBJ1-2; 7 bases line up with TRBD1. Germline CDR1 is LNHDA and CDR2 is SQIVND (reference sequence). J lost 1 base, V lost 9 bases, and 20 bases had no gene match. The CDR3 runs 18 residues. The CDR3 DNA, read in part, is TGTGCCAGCTCACCAATCCGGGACAGCCACTCTCTTAACTATGGC. Translated: CASSPIRDSHSLNYG. The CDR3 in its entirety is CASSPIRDSHSLNYGYTF.

This clone was recorded many times. The read terminates 3 residues ahead of where the CDR3 ends, so the germline J gene completes it. The chain carries TRBV5-4 and TRBJ2-1; no clear D. The CDR3 contains 16 residues. Trimming pared 0 bases from V and 0 bases from J, leaving 10 bases between. Germline CDR1 reads SGHNT; CDR2 reads YYREEE (reference sequence). CDR3 DNA, as far as it was read: TGTGCCAGCAGCTTGGGCGGCCCCAACTCCTACAATGAG. This encodes CASSLGGPNSYNE. The complete CDR3 sequence is CASSLGGPNSYNEQFF.

This clone occurred many times. The read finishes 3 residues shy of the CDR3 end, and the germline J gene is used to complete it. The V gene is TRBV28, the J gene TRBJ2-1, with D maybe TRBD1 (6 bases). This CDR3 region has 16 residues. The ends were cut back, 7 bases at V and 0 bases at J, with 16 bases in the middle. Germline CDR1 reads MDHEN; CDR2 reads SYDVKM. The part of the CDR3 DNA that was read is TGTGCCAGCATCTCCGGGGACACGAGCTCCTACAATGAG. Translation: CASISGDTSSYNE. The entire CDR3 protein is CASISGDTSSYNEQFF. Using reference TRBV28 and TRBJ2-1 for the parts outside the CDR3, the full variable domain is DVKVTQSSRYLVKRTGEKVFLECVQDMDHENMFWYRQDPGLGLRLIYFSYDVKMKEKGDIPEGYSVSREKKERFSLILESASTNQTSMYLCASISGDTSSYNEQFFGPGTRLTVL.